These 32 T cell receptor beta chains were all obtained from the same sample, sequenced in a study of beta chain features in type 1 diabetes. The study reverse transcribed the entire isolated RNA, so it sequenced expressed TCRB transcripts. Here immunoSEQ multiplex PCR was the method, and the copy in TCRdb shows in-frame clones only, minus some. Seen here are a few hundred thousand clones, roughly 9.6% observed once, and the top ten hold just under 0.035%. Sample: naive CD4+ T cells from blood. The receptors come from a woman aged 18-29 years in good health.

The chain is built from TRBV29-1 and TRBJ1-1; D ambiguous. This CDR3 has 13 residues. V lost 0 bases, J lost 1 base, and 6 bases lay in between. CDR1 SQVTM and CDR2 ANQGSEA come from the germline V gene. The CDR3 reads CSVEDGPNTEAFF. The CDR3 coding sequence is TGCAGCGTTGAAGACGGTCCGAACACTGAAGCTTTCTTT.

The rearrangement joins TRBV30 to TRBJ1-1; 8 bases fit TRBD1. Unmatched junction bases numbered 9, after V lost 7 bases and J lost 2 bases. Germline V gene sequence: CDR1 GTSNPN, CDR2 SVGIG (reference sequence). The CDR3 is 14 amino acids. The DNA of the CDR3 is TGTGCCTCAATACAGGACAGGGATAACACTGAAGCTTTCTTT. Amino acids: CASIQDRDNTEAFF.

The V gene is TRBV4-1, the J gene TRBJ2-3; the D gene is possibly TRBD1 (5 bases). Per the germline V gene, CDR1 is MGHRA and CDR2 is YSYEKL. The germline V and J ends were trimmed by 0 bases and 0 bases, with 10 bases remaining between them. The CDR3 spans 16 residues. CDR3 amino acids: CASSQDPGLSTDTQYF. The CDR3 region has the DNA TGCGCCAGCAGCCAAGATCCAGGGCTTAGCACAGATACGCAGTATTTT.

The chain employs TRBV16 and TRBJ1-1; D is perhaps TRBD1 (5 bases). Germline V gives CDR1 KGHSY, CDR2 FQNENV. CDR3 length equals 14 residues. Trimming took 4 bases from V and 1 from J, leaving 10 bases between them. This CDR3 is CASSPRGGNTEAFF. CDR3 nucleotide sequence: TGTGCCAGCAGCCCCCGCGGGGGGAACACTGAAGCTTTCTTT.

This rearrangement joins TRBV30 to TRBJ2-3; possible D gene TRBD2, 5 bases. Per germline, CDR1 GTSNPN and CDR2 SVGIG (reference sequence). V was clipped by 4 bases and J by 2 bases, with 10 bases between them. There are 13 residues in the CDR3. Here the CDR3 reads CAWTPGNTDTQYF. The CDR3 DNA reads TGTGCCTGGACCCCGGGGAACACAGATACGCAGTATTTT.

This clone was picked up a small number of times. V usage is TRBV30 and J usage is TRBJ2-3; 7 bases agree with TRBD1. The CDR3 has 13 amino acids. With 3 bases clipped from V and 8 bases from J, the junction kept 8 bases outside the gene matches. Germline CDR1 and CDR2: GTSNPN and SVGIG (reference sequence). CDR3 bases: TGTGCCTGGAGGACAGGGTTCTCGGGTACGCAGTATTTT. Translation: CAWRTGFSGTQYF.

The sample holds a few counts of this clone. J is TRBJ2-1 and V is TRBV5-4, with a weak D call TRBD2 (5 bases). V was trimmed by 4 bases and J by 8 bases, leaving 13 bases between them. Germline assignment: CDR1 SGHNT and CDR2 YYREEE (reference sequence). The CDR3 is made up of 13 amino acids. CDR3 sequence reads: CASSTSRSDEQFF. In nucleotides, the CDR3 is TGTGCCAGCAGCACTAGTAGAAGCGATGAGCAGTTCTTC.

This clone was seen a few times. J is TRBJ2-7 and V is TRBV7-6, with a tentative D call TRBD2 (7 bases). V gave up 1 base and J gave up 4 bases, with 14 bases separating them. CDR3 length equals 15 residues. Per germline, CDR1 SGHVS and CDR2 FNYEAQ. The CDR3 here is CASSLVEGGRYEQYF. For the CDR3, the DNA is TGTGCCAGCAGCTTAGTCGAGGGGGGGCGTTACGAGCAGTACTTC.

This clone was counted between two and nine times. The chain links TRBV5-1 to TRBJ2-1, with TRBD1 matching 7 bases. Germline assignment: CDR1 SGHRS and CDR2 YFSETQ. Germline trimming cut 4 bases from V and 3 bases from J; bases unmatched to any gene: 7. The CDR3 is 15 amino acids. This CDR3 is CASSPPGQHYNEQFF. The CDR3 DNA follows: TGCGCCAGCAGCCCGCCGGGACAGCACTACAATGAGCAGTTCTTC.

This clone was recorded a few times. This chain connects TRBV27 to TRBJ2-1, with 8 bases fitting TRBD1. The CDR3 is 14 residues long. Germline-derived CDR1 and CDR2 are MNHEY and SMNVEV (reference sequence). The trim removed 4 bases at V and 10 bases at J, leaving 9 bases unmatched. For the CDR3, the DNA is TGTGCCAGCAGTTGGGGACAGGTCCTTCGGGAGCAGTTCTTC. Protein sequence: CASSWGQVLREQFF.

For the CDR3, the DNA is TGTGCCAGTATGTACGGGATCGGCACTGAAGCTTTCTTT. Its translation: CASMYGIGTEAFF. The chain carries TRBV19 and TRBJ1-1, with D hard to call. This CDR3 region has 13 residues. Trimming left V 7 bases short and J 4 bases short, with 13 bases between. CDR1 and CDR2 (germline): LNHDA, SQIVND (reference sequence).

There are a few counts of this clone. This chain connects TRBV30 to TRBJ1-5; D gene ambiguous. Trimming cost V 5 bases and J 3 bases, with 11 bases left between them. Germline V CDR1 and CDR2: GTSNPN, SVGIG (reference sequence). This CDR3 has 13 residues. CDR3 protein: CAWGGGVNQPQHF. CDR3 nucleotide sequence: TGTGCCTGGGGAGGAGGAGTCAATCAGCCCCAGCATTTT.

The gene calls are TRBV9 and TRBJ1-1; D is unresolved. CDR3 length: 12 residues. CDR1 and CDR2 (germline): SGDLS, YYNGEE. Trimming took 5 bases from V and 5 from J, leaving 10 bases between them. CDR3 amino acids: CASSAVGTEAFF. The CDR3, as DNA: TGTGCCAGCAGTGCCGTCGGGACTGAAGCTTTCTTT. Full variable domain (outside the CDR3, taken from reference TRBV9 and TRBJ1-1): DSGVTQTPKHLITATGQRVTLRCSPRSGDLSVYWYQQSLDQGLQFLIQYYNGEERAKGNILERFSAQQFPDLHSELNLSSLELGDSALYFCASSAVGTEAFFGQGTRLTVV.

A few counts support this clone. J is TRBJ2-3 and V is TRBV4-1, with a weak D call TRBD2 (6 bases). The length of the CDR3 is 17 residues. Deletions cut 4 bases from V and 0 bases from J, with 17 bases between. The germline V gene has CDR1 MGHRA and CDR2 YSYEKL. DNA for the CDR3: TGCGCCAGCAGCCGACCCGGGACTCACTCTAGCACAGATACGCAGTATTTT. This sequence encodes CASSRPGTHSSTDTQYF.

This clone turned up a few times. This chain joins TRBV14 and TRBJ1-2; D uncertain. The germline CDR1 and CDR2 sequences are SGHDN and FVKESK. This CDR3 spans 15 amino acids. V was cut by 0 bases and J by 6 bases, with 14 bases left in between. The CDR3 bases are TGTGCCAGCAGCCAAGACGATGCGGATGATAATGGCTACACCTTC. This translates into CASSQDDADDNGYTF.

The CDR3 reads CASSLYLQGAASTEAFF. In DNA form, the CDR3 reads TGTGCCAGCTCACTTTACTTACAGGGGGCAGCCAGCACTGAAGCTTTCTTT. The chain couples TRBV18 to TRBJ1-1, with TRBD1 matching 9 bases. This CDR3 spans 17 amino acids. V trimming: 4 bases; J trimming: 4 bases; junction bases outside the gene matches: 13. The germline CDR1 and CDR2 sequences are KGHSH and LQKENI.

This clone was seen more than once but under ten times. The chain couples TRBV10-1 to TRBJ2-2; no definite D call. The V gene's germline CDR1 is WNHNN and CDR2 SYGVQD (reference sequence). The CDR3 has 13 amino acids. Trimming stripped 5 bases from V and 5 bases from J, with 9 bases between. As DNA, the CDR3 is TGCGCCAGCAGTCCAGATGTGACCGGGGAGCTGTTTTTT. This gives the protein CASSPDVTGELFF.

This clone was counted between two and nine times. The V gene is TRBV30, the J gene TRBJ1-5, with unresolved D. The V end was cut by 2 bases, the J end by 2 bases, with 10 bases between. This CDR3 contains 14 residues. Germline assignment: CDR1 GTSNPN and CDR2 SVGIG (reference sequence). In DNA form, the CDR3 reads TGTGCCTGGAGTCGTGGAGGTGGCAATCAGCCCCAGCATTTT. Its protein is CAWSRGGGNQPQHF.

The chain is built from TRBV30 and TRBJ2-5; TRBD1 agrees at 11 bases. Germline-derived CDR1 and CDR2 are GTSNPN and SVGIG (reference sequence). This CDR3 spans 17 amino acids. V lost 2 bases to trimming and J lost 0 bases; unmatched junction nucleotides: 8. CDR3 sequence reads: CAWSPGTGGTHQETQYF. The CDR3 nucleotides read TGTGCCTGGAGTCCCGGGACAGGGGGGACCCACCAAGAGACCCAGTACTTC.

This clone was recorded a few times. For the CDR3, the DNA is TGTGCCAGCAGTTTACTCGGGACAGGGGAGATCGGGCAGTACTTC. It codes for CASSLLGTGEIGQYF. The chain carries TRBV27 and TRBJ2-7; 10 nucleotides match TRBD1. Losses at the gene ends were 2 bases for V and 9 bases for J; bases not matched to a gene: 10. This CDR3 spans 15 amino acids. Germline loops: CDR1 MNHEY, CDR2 SMNVEV (reference sequence).

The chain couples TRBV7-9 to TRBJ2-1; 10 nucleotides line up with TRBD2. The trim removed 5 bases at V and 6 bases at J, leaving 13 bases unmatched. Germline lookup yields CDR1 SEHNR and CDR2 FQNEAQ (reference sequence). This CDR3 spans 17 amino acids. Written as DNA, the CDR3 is TGTGCCAGCAGCCCCCGCGCCCAGCGGGGGGGCCTCAATGAGCAGTTCTTC. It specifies CASSPRAQRGGLNEQFF.

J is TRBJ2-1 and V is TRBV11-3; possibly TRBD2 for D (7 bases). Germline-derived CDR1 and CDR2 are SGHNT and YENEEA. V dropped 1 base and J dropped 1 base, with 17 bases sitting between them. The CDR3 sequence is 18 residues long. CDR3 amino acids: CASSLGGGHLLSYNEQFF. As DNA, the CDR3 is TGTGCCAGCAGCTTAGGGGGGGGGCATTTGTTATCCTACAATGAGCAGTTCTTC.

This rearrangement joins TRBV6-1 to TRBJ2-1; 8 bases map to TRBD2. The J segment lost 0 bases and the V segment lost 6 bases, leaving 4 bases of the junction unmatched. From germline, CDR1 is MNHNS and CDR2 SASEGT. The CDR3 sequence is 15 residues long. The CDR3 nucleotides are TGTGCCAGCAGCGGCGGGAGGAGCTCCTACAATGAGCAGTTCTTC. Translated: CASSGGRSSYNEQFF.

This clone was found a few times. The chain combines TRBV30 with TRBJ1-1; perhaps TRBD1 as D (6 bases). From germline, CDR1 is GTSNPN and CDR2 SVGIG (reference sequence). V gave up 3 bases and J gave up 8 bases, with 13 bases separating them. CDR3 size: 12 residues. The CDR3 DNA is TGTGCCTGGAGGGGGAACAGGGAAGAAGCTTTCTTT. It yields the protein CAWRGNREEAFF.

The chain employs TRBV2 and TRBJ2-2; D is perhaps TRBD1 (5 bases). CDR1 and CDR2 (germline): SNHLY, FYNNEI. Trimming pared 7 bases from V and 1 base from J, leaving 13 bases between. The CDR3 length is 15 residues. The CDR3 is CASKPTTVNTGELFF. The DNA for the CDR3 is TGTGCCAGCAAGCCTACGACAGTGAACACCGGGGAGCTGTTTTTT.

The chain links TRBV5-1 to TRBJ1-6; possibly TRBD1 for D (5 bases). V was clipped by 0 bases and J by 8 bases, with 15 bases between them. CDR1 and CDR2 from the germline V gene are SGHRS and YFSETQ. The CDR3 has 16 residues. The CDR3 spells CASSLAGWTRDSPLHF. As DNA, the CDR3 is TGCGCCAGCAGCTTGGCTGGTTGGACACGGGATTCACCCCTCCACTTT.

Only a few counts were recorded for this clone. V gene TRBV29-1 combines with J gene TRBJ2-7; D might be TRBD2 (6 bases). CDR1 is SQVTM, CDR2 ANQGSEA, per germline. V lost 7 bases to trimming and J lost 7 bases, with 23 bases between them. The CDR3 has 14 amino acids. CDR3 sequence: CSAAGLAPAGEQYF. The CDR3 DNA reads TGCAGCGCCGCAGGCCTAGCGCCCGCGGGGGAGCAGTACTTC.

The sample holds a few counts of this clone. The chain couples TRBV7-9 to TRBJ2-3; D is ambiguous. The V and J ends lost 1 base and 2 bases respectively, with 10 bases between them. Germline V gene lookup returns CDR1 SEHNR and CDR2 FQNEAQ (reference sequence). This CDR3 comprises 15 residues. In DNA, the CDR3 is TGTGCCAGCAGCTTAGGAGAATACCCCACAGATACGCAGTATTTT. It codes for CASSLGEYPTDTQYF. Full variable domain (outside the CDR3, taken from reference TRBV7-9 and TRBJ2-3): DTGVSQNPRHKITKRGQNVTFRCDPISEHNRLYWYRQTLGQGPEFLTYFQNEAQLEKSRLLSDRFSAERPKGSFSTLEIQRTEQGDSAMYLCASSLGEYPTDTQYFGPGTRLTVL.

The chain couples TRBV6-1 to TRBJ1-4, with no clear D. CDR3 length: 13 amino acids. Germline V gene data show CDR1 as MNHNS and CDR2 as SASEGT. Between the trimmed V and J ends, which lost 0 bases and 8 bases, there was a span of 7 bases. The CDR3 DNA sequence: TGTGCCAGCAGTGAAGCGGGCCGAGAAAAACTGTTTTTT. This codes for CASSEAGREKLFF.

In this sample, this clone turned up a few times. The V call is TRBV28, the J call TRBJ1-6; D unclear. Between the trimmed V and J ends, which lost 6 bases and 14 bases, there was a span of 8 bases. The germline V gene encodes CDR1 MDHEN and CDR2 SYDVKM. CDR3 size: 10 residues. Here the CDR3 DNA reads TGTGCCAGCAGGAACGGGGCCCTCCACTTT. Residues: CASRNGALHF.

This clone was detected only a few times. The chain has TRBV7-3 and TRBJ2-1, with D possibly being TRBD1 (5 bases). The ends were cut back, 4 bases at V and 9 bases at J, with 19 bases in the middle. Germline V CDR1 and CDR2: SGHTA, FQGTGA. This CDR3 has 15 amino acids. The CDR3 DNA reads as TGTGCCAGCAGCTCAAGAGCGAGTCAGGGTGGTGAGCAGTTCTTC. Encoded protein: CASSSRASQGGEQFF.

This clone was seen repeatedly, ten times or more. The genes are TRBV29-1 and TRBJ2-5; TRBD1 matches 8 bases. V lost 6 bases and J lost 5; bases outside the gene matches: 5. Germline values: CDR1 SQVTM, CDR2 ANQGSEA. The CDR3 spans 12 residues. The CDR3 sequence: CSVRQGLETQYF. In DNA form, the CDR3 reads TGCAGCGTACGACAGGGGTTGGAGACCCAGTACTTC.